This TCR beta chain was captured by sequencing in a study of cytomegalovirus exposure and HLA in healthy donors. Study results and caveats: By a later analysis, the bulk of CMV-associated TCR beta chains appeared HLA-restricted.

About this clone: What it binds is unknown.

The PCR used 60 Vbeta and 13 Jbeta primers. Method: immunoSEQ multiplex PCR; TCRdb's copy keeps in-frame clones and lacks some. Here the sample spans about 99,000 clones, over 9% being singletons. Between the trimmed V and J ends, which lost 6 bases and 3 bases, there was a span of 14 bases. The V gene's germline CDR1 is LNHDA and CDR2 SQIVND (reference sequence). The CDR3 sequence is 15 residues long. This TCR derives from a man aged 35 to 55 in good health and CMV-seropositive. The sequenced material came from PBMCs. The chain uses TRBV19 and TRBJ1-4; D is unclear. The CDR3 spells CASRIAGIPNEKLFF. The CDR3 DNA is TGTGCCAGTAGGATTGCCGGGATACCTAATGAAAAACTGTTTTTT.